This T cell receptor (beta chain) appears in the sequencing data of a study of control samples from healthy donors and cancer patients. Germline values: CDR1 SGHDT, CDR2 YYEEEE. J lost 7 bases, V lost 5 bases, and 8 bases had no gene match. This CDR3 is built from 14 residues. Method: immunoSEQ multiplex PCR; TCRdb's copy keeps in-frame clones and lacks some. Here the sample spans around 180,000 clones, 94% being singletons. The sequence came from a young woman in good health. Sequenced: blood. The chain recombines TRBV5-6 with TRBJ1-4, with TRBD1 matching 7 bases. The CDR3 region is CASSMNRGTEKLFF. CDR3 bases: TGTGCCAGCAGTATGAACAGGGGAACTGAAAAACTGTTTTTT.